This paragraph reports one TCR beta chain. The antigen is not known. This sample was taken from a study of Tregs in tolerant kidney transplant recipients. Unstimulated regulatory T cells (CD4+CD25+CD127-), CD4+CD25- non-regulatory cells, CD4 and CD8 cells were FACS-sorted from thawed PBMCs. Sequenced by immunoSEQ multiplex PCR; TCRdb stores in-frame clones only, minus some. The sample has tens of thousands of clones; approximately 90% are singletons. Study outcomes and limitations: Expanding Tregs on activated donor B cells appeared to best identify donor-specific TCRbeta clones. Few patients were studied, so findings need validation in larger groups. Biological reproducibility was not directly addressed, but technical replication error appeared minimal.

Germline V gene data show CDR1 as LGHNA and CDR2 as YNFKEQ. Germline trimming cut 1 base from V and 1 base from J; bases unmatched to any gene: 6. CDR3 length: 17 residues. Material: CD8+ T cells from blood. The clonotype comes from a human donor in good health. V gene TRBV4-2 combines with J gene TRBJ2-2, with 7 positions matching TRBD1. As DNA, the CDR3 is TGTGCCAGCAGCCAAGCGATACGACAGGGGAACACCGGGGAGCTGTTTTTT. Residues: CASSQAIRQGNTGELFF.